This section outlines one T cell receptor beta chain sequence together with its context. Antigen unknown. In germline, CDR1 is LNHDA, CDR2 SQIVND (reference sequence). The CDR3 loop spans 15 amino acids. V lost 3 bases and J lost 0, with 9 bases in between. A multiplex PCR was run with 60 Vbeta primers and 13 Jbeta primers. Using immunoSEQ multiplex PCR, the repertoire was profiled, and TCRdb retains in-frame clones only, with some absent. The sample contains 200,000 or so clones, over 70% of which appear only once. These data belong to a study of cytomegalovirus exposure and HLA in healthy donors. Findings and limits, study-wide: The study found most TCR sequences rare, yet found some public TCRs in many donors. Listed as cytomegalovirus-associated were over 150 TCR beta chains. What was likely a sequencing artifact was a cluster of highly shared sequence variants.

The sequencing sample was made of PBMCs. The rearrangement joins TRBV19 to TRBJ1-5; D is undetermined. The sequence was collected from a man between 50 and 59 years old in good health and CMV-seronegative. The CDR3 protein is CASSIGVYSNQPQHF. In nucleotides, the CDR3 is TGTGCCAGTAGTATCGGAGTGTATAGCAATCAGCCCCAGCATTTT.